These T cell receptor beta chains were read from a single sample in a study of long-term antiretroviral therapy in people with HIV. The data were produced by immunoSEQ multiplex PCR, yet TCRdb's version contains in-frame clones alone and is incomplete. The sample holds 10,000 to 15,000 clones; over 75% are singletons and the top ten take over 11%. Material: unsorted PBMCs, obtained 1.3 years after starting antiretroviral therapy. All receptors come from a woman aged 18-30 years with HIV. CDR3s include the opening cysteine and the closing phenylalanine or tryptophan. Each record gives: CDR3 DNA, CDR3 protein, V gene, clone size, D gene, J gene. D genes are given only for firm matches. The listing skips clone size in some rows; elsewhere it reads once, few, many or a size class.

TGTGCCAGCAGTGAACTTGAGGGCCAGGGGGGTTCTTACGAGCAGTACTTC	CASSELEGQGGSYEQYF	TRBV6-1	.	.	TRBJ2-7
TGTGCCAGCAGCGCGGACAGGGCGAACACCGGGGAGCTGTTTTTT	CASSADRANTGELFF	TRBV6-6	.	TRBD1	TRBJ2-2
TGCGCCAGCAGCCACAGGACAGGGGGCGTGAGGGACACTGAAGCTTTCTTT	CASSHRTGGVRDTEAFF	TRBV4-3	.	TRBD1	TRBJ1-1
TGTGCCAGCAGTGCCAGTCGTAATCCGGGCACCGGGGAGCTGTTTTTT	CASSASRNPGTGELFF	TRBV6-6	.	.	TRBJ2-2
TGCGCCAGCAGCCCGGGACTAGTGTCAGATACGCAGTATTTT	CASSPGLVSDTQYF	TRBV5-1	.	TRBD2	TRBJ2-3
TGTGCCAGCAGTGTTACCGGGACTAGCGGTGAGACCCAGTACTTC	CASSVTGTSGETQYF	TRBV2	once	TRBD2	TRBJ2-5
TGTGCCAGCAGTGTGATGGGGCAAGCCGGGGAGCTGTTTTTT	CASSVMGQAGELFF	TRBV25-1	.	.	TRBJ2-2
TGTGCCAGCAAGCAGAAAGCCTATGGCTACACCTTC	CASKQKAYGYTF	TRBV2	.	.	TRBJ1-2
TGTGCCAGTAGAAGCGGGGAAACGACAGATACGCAGTATTTT	CASRSGETTDTQYF	TRBV19	once	TRBD2	TRBJ2-3
TGTGCCAGCAGCCTTAGGGACAGATCCTACGAGCAGTACTTC	CASSLRDRSYEQYF	TRBV9	.	TRBD1	TRBJ2-7
TGTGCCAGCAGCCGGGTCCCCGGGGAGCTGTTTTTT	CASSRVPGELFF	TRBV6-5	.	.	TRBJ2-2
TGTGCCAGCAGTTGGTTCCGGGGGGCAACTAATGAAAAACTGTTTTTT	CASSWFRGATNEKLFF	TRBV28	few	.	TRBJ1-4
TGTGCCAGCAGCGCCGATGCGAATACAGGGCCTACCTACTATGGCTACACCTTC	CASSADANTGPTYYGYTF	TRBV9	.	.	TRBJ1-2
TGTGCCAGCAGCCCGGATAGCGGGGGGGCAGATACGCAGTATTTT	CASSPDSGGADTQYF	TRBV7-2	medium-sized	TRBD2	TRBJ2-3
TGTGCCAGCAGCGCGACGGGCCTCTACGAGCAGTACTTC	CASSATGLYEQYF	TRBV9	.	.	TRBJ2-7
TGTGCCAGCAGTCCCAACGGAGGGTCTAGCGGAAACACCGGGGAGCTGTTTTTT	CASSPNGGSSGNTGELFF	TRBV28	.	TRBD2	TRBJ2-2
TGTGCCAGTAGTATGCTAGCGAAAGAAGAGACCCAGTACTTC	CASSMLAKEETQYF	TRBV19	once	.	TRBJ2-5
TGTGCCTGGAGCGTCGGGTTGAACACTGAAGCTTTCTTT	CAWSVGLNTEAFF	TRBV30	large	.	TRBJ1-1
TGCGCCAGCAGCTTGGCAACGGGACTACAACACAATGAGCAGTTCTTC	CASSLATGLQHNEQFF	TRBV5-1	.	TRBD2	TRBJ2-1
TGTGCCAGCAGCCTGCCCAGCCTCATAGGAGAAAACACTGAAGCTTTCTTT	CASSLPSLIGENTEAFF	TRBV5-4	.	.	TRBJ1-1
TGCGCCAGCAGCCTGGGGCAGGGTAGTCTCTCCGGGGCCAACGTCCTGACTTTC	CASSLGQGSLSGANVLTF	TRBV5-1	.	.	TRBJ2-6
TGTGCCAGCAGCTTCCCTCCCGATACGCAGTATTTT	CASSFPPDTQYF	TRBV5-4	.	.	TRBJ2-3
TGCGCCAGCAGCCAATTGGAGGGCTATGGCTACACCTTC	CASSQLEGYGYTF	TRBV5-1	once	.	TRBJ1-2
TGTGCCAGCGATAACCGGGACAGGGGAATGGTCGAGCAGTACTTC	CASDNRDRGMVEQYF	TRBV2	.	TRBD1	TRBJ2-7
TGTGCCAGCAGTTTACCGACAGGGGGGATGAACACTGAAGCTTTCTTT	CASSLPTGGMNTEAFF	TRBV27	.	TRBD1	TRBJ1-1
TGTGCCAGCAGACACGACCAAAGGGTTTCACCCCTCCACTTT	CASRHDQRVSPLHF	TRBV6-5	.	.	TRBJ1-6
TGTGCCAGCAGTTACACGAACACTGAAGCTTTCTTT	CASSYTNTEAFF	TRBV2	.	.	TRBJ1-1
TGTGCCATCAGTGAGACGATGGAGACCCAGTACTTC	CAISETMETQYF	TRBV10-3	.	.	TRBJ2-5
TGCGCCAGCAGCCAAGGGGAGTATAATTCACCCCTCCACTTT	CASSQGEYNSPLHF	TRBV4-3	once	.	TRBJ1-6
TGTGCCAGCAGTTTATGGGGACCCGACACTGAAGCTTTCTTT	CASSLWGPDTEAFF	TRBV28	.	.	TRBJ1-1
TGTGCCAGCACCAAATTTGTGGGGGAACAAGAGACCCAGTACTTC	CASTKFVGEQETQYF	TRBV6-5	.	.	TRBJ2-5
TGTGCCAGCAGTTACGGGACAGGGTTGTACGAGCAGTACTTC	CASSYGTGLYEQYF	TRBV6-5	.	TRBD1	TRBJ2-7
TGCGCCAGCAGCTTGGTAGGGGGAATAGAAAACATTCAGTACTTC	CASSLVGGIENIQYF	TRBV5-1	.	.	TRBJ2-4
TGTGCCAGTAGTATAGTACAGGGCCACGAGACCCAGTACTTC	CASSIVQGHETQYF	TRBV19	once	.	TRBJ2-5
TGTGCCAGTAGTAAACCGGCGACAAGCTCCTATAATTCACCCCTCCACTTT	CASSKPATSSYNSPLHF	TRBV19	few	.	TRBJ1-6
TGTGCCATCCGGGGGGACACCTCTGGAAACACCATATATTTT	CAIRGDTSGNTIYF	TRBV10-3	few	.	TRBJ1-3
TGTGCCAGCAGCACCGCGGACAATGAGCAGTTCTTC	CASSTADNEQFF	TRBV5-6	.	.	TRBJ2-1
TGCGCCAGCAGCTTGGACGGGGGACCCGGGGACGAGCAGTACTTC	CASSLDGGPGDEQYF	TRBV5-1	.	.	TRBJ2-7
TGCGCCAGCAGCTTGGAGAGGTTAGGGGGCCCTAACAATGAGCAGTTCTTC	CASSLERLGGPNNEQFF	TRBV5-1	.	TRBD1	TRBJ2-1
TGCGCCAGCAGCTCCCGAGAAGCAGCCGAGCAGTACTTC	CASSSREAAEQYF	TRBV4-3	few	.	TRBJ2-7
TGTGCCAGCAGTGAACTGGCGCGGCGGGAGGGCATATACAATGAGCAGTTCTTC	CASSELARREGIYNEQFF	TRBV25-1	.	TRBD2	TRBJ2-1
TGTGCCAGCAGTGTACAAGGGTACGAGCAGTACTTC	CASSVQGYEQYF	TRBV7-9	.	.	TRBJ2-7
TGTGCCAGCAGCGTAGCGGGGAGCTCTGAAGCTTTCTTT	CASSVAGSSEAFF	TRBV9	.	.	TRBJ1-1
TGTGCCAGCAGCAAAAAGGGGGCAGCCGACACCGGGGAGCTGTTTTTT	CASSKKGAADTGELFF	TRBV28	.	TRBD1	TRBJ2-2
TGTGCCAGCAGTTTCTTCCGAACGAGCAATCAGCCCCAGCATTTT	CASSFFRTSNQPQHF	TRBV28	.	.	TRBJ1-5
TGTGCCAGCAGTGACTCTTGGAGGGGGTTTCTTGATTCTGGAAACACCATATATTTT	CASSDSWRGFLDSGNTIYF	TRBV6-4	.	.	TRBJ1-3
TGTGCCAGCAGCCCACTCTACACTGAAGCTTTCTTT	CASSPLYTEAFF	TRBV7-9	.	.	TRBJ1-1
TGTGCCAGCAGGCCGCAGGGGCTTGAAAAACTGTTTTTT	CASRPQGLEKLFF	TRBV7-9	.	.	TRBJ1-4
TGCGCCAGCGTCGGCGGGACAGCTAGACATGAGCAGTTCTTC	CASVGGTARHEQFF	TRBV5-1	.	.	TRBJ2-1
TGTGCCAGCAGCCCCGCACTAGCGGGGGTCAATGAGCAGTTCTTC	CASSPALAGVNEQFF	TRBV7-3	.	TRBD2	TRBJ2-1
TGTGCCAGCAGCTTACTAGCGGGAGACTACGAGCAGTACTTC	CASSLLAGDYEQYF	TRBV7-2	once	TRBD2	TRBJ2-7
TGCGCCAGCGGACGATCGGGAACCCTTAATGAAAAACTGTTTTTT	CASGRSGTLNEKLFF	TRBV4-1	.	.	TRBJ1-4